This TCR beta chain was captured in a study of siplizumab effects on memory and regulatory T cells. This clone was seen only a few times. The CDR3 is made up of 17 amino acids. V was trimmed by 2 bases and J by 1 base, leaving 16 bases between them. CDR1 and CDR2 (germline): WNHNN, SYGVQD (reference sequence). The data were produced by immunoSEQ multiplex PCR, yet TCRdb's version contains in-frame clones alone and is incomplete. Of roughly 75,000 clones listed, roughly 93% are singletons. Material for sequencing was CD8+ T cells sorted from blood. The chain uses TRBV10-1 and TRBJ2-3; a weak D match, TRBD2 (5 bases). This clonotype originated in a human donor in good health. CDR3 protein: CASSERRYYGCTDTQYF. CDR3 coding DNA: TGCGCCAGCAGTGAGCGGAGGTACTACGGCTGCACAGATACGCAGTATTTT.